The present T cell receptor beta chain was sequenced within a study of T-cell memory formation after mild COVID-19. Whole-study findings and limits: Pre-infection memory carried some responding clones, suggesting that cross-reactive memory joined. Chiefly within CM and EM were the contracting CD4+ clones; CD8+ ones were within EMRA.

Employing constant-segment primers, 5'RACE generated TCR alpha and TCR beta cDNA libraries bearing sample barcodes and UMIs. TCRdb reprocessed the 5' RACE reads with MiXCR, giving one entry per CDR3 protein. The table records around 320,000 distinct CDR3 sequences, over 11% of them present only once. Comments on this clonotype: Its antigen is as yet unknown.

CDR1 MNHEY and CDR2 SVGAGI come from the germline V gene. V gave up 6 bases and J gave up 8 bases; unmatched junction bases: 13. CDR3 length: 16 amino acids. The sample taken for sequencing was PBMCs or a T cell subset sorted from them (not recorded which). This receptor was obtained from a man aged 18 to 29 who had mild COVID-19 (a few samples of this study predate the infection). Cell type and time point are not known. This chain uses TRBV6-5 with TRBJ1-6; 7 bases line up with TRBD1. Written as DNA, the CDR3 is TGTGCCAGCAGGCTCTCAGGGACAGCCGCCGATTCACCCCTCCACTTT. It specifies CASRLSGTAADSPLHF.